The next 14 T cell receptor beta chains were all read from a single sample in a study of T cell repertoires in cytomegalovirus infection. TCRdb ran MiXCR on the reads and lists one entry per CDR3 protein. Seen here are tens of thousands of distinct CDR3 sequences, approximately 43% observed once, and the top ten hold approximately 93%. Their antigen targets remain unknown. The specimen was CD8+ T cells from cultured PBMCs, collected from culture after CMV antigen stimulation. The source of these receptors is a human donor in good health (CMV status not recorded). Some clones in this sample may be carry-over from other donors' samples.

V is TRBV20-1 and J is TRBJ2-5; D is ambiguous. Between the trimmed V and J ends, which lost 1 base and 5 bases, there was a span of 26 bases. The CDR3 is 18 residues long. Per the germline V gene, CDR1 is DFQATT and CDR2 is SNEGSKA (reference sequence). The CDR3 reads CSARGQYPDGAPTETQYF. The DNA for the CDR3 is TGCAGTGCTAGAGGCCAATACCCCGACGGCGCCCCGACGGAGACCCAGTACTTC.

This clonotype occurred a few times. This chain connects TRBV28 to TRBJ2-7; TRBD2 is a possible D gene (5 bases). This CDR3 has 17 amino acids. The germline gives CDR1 MDHEN, CDR2 SYDVKM. Trimming pared 3 bases from V and 2 bases from J, leaving 20 bases between. The CDR3 protein is CASSLREGRFGAYEQYF. CDR3 bases: TGTGCCAGCAGTTTGAGGGAAGGACGGTTCGGGGCCTACGAGCAGTACTTC.

The chain has TRBV25-1 and TRBJ2-1; TRBD1 matches at 7 bases. This CDR3 comprises 14 residues. From germline, CDR1 is MGHDK and CDR2 SYGVNS. J lost 1 base, V lost 6 bases, and 3 bases had no gene match. CDR3 protein: CASRDRESYNEQFF. The CDR3 DNA is TGTGCCAGCAGAGACAGGGAATCCTACAATGAGCAGTTCTTC.

In its sample, this clonotype was seen a few times. Germline and junction disagree at one end, which may indicate a read error. The gene calls are TRBV7-6 and TRBJ2-3; TRBD2 matches 7 bases. The CDR3 runs to 15 residues. CDR1 and CDR2 (germline): SGHVS, FNYEAQ. The CDR3 region is CASSPGDYSTDTQYF. The CDR3 nucleotides are TGTGCTAGCAGCCCGGGGGACTACAGCACAGATACGCAGTATTTT.

This sequence joins TRBV10-3 and TRBJ2-1; D perhaps matches TRBD2 (6 bases). The germline gives CDR1 ENHRY, CDR2 SYGVKD. This CDR3 spans 13 amino acids. V lost 3 bases and J 6 bases, leaving 9 bases between the germline ends. The CDR3 DNA is TGTGCCATCAGTGAATCTAGCGCCAATGAGCAGTTCTTC. Translating it yields CAISESSANEQFF.

The V call is TRBV20-1, the J call TRBJ2-1, with 14 bases fitting TRBD2. This CDR3 is built from 23 residues. J gave up 9 bases and V 6 bases, and 34 bases lay outside the gene matches. CDR1 and CDR2 (germline): DFQATT, SNEGSKA (reference sequence). The CDR3 DNA follows: TGCAGTGCCGTGGGGGGACAGGGGGCAGTAGGGACTAGCGGGAGCCTTGTCGCCAGTGAGCAGTTCTTC. This translates into CSAVGGQGAVGTSGSLVASEQFF.

In nucleotides, the CDR3 is TGTGCCAGCAGTTCTAGGGGCCCCTGGGTCGAGACCACCGGGGAGCTGTTTTTT. Translation gives CASSSRGPWVETTGELFF. This sequence joins TRBV27 and TRBJ2-2; D perhaps matches TRBD1 (5 bases). The V gene's germline CDR1 is MNHEY and CDR2 SMNVEV (reference sequence). The CDR3 extends over 18 amino acids. The ends were cut back, 4 bases at V and 4 bases at J, with 22 bases in the middle.

This chain uses TRBV27 with TRBJ1-2, with D possibly matching TRBD1 (6 bases). The CDR3 contains 13 residues. Trimming took off 5 bases at V and 5 bases at J, with 12 bases between the two ends. Germline-derived CDR1 and CDR2 are MNHEY and SMNVEV (reference sequence). The CDR3 loop is CASSENRVYGYTF. CDR3 DNA: TGTGCCAGCAGTGAAAACAGGGTATATGGCTACACCTTC.

Only a few counts were recorded for this clonotype. The CDR3 loop reads CASSLSGSSYEQYF. CDR3 nucleotide sequence: TGTGCCAGCAGTTTAAGTGGGAGCTCCTACGAGCAGTACTTC. The chain uses TRBV12-3 or TRBV12-4 and TRBJ2-7; possible D gene TRBD2, 5 bases. The CDR3 contains 14 residues. Trimming cost V 2 bases and J 0 bases, with 8 bases left between them.

CDR3 nucleotide sequence: TGTGCCAGCAGTGAAGGTTCACCAAGCGGGAGGGCCGAGGAGACCCAGTACTTC. This encodes CASSEGSPSGRAEETQYF. V and J are TRBV6-1 and TRBJ2-5, with 10 bases identical to TRBD2. The CDR3 length is 18 residues. CDR1 MNHNS and CDR2 SASEGT come from the germline V gene. The trim removed 1 base at V and 5 bases at J, leaving 13 bases unmatched.

The V call is TRBV6-6, the J call TRBJ2-1, with 12 bases matching TRBD1. The CDR3 covers 16 residues. The germline gives CDR1 MNHNY, CDR2 SVGAGI (reference sequence). The J segment lost 8 bases and the V segment lost 5 bases, leaving 10 bases of the junction unmatched. CDR3 region: CASSLRRDRGQDEQFF. The CDR3 DNA is TGTGCCAGCAGTCTTCGCCGGGACAGGGGGCAAGATGAGCAGTTCTTC.

In this sample, this clonotype turned up a few times. The junction and the germline gene differ at one end; a read error may be behind it. The rearrangement uses TRBV28 and TRBJ2-1; D perhaps matches TRBD1 (6 bases). The CDR3 sequence is 15 residues long. The germline CDR1 and CDR2 sequences are MDHEN and SYDVKM. This chain's CDR3 is CASTYGTSPYNERFF. In DNA form, the CDR3 reads TGTGCCAGCACCTATGGGACATCGCCCTACAATGAGCGGTTCTTC.

The CDR3 bases are TGTGCCAGCATCGAGGGAACACAACCGGGGAACACTGAAGCTTTCTTT. This gives the protein CASIEGTQPGNTEAFF. The chain carries TRBV6-1 and TRBJ1-1; unclear D gene. Germline-derived CDR1 and CDR2 are MNHNS and SASEGT. CDR3 length equals 16 residues. V was trimmed by 7 bases and J by 1 base, leaving 19 bases between them.

The chain links TRBV19 to TRBJ2-3, with 10 bases matching TRBD2. The V gene's germline CDR1 is LNHDA and CDR2 SQIVND (reference sequence). The CDR3 contains 16 residues. Germline trimming cut 6 bases from V and 1 base from J; bases unmatched to any gene: 7. The CDR3 bases are TGTGCCAGTAGCCCGGAACTAGCGGGACGCACAGATACGCAGTATTTT. Its translation is CASSPELAGRTDTQYF.